This TCR beta chain is drawn from a study of regulatory T cells in long-lasting Graves disease (dated by TCRdb to 2020 to 2023). Concerning the study at large: To count as having persistent Graves' disease, a patient had to have received antithyroid drug treatment for over 5 years with TSH receptor autoantibodies remaining persistently positive. A total of about 35 samples underwent TCR sequencing: around 13 from persistent and roughly 20 from newly diagnosed Graves' disease patients. Patients with persistent Graves' disease were compared with patients with newly diagnosed Graves' disease using TCR sequencing and RNA sequencing of peripheral blood. The study was registered as a clinical trial and conducted in China. Persistent Graves' disease patients in the clinical cohort had taken antithyroid drugs for around 10 years on average. Broad study findings and their caveats: Compared with newly diagnosed patients, persistent Graves' disease patients had lower TCR Shannon entropy and fewer highly expanded clones, which suggests clonal expansion. Sequencing and analysis were limited to the TCR beta chain. A larger number of public clonotypes was shared among persistent patients (around 2,500) than among newly diagnosed patients (roughly 930). The authors noted that the small sample size was a limitation that may lower accuracy. Persistent disease showed preferential use of TRBV28, TRBJ1-2 and TRBJ2-5, whereas newly diagnosed disease favored TRBV20-1 and TRBJ2-1. The study examined only peripheral blood because the primary lesion, thyroid tissue, could not be accessed.

This specimen's time point label, per the study, means: persistent/refractory GD, antithyroid drugs over 5 years with positive TRAb. For both TCR sequencing and RNA sequencing, RNA was extracted from PBMCs in TRIzol. The diagnosis of Graves' disease was made according to American Thyroid Association guidelines. Recruitment of patients was carried out at an endocrinology department in Xi'an, China. Each patient gave approximately 9.7 milliliters of peripheral blood, collected in an EDTA anticoagulant tube. Ficoll Paque Plus density gradient separation was used to isolate PBMCs, and no additional T cell sorting was done. An Agilent 2100 Bioanalyzer and agarose gel were used to assess RNA quality, and a NanoDrop 2000 was used to measure RNA concentration. With respect to this clonotype: It has no known antigen specificity. Base qualities were left out, and no much larger clone turns up one base away.

Looking up the germline V gene yields CDR1 MNHNS and CDR2 SASEGT. CDR3 length: 15 amino acids, cysteine to phenylalanine. Kept here is only the CDR3 DNA, which spans 45 bases and is read in frame from base 1. The germline V and J ends show losses of 5 bases and 4 bases respectively, and no gene match explains 8 bases of the junction. The method was multiplex PCR. TCRdb shows the sequencer as Illumina HiSeq 4000. CDR3 regions were amplified by Arm-PCR with iRepertoire HTBI primers to construct TCR beta libraries. Gel purification was performed on PCR products prior to sequencing. As for how the authors treated the data: A total of roughly 67 TRBV and 14 TRBJ segments were identified across samples and were used for gene usage analysis of CDR3 amino acid clonotypes. COPE and FqMerger were used to merge the filtered high-quality paired reads into contigs. BLAST was used to align contigs to IMGT TRBV, TRBD and TRBJ reference genes, with CDR3 defined following IMGT. Any clonotype with a frequency above 0.1% was classified as a highly expanded clone. Repertoire diversity was measured by Shannon entropy, and V-J evenness by the Gini coefficient. Public clonotypes were defined as clonotypes shared by more than one individual. The public sequencing data were trimmed at Q25 with fastp and processed into clonotypes with MiXCR by TCRdb, which kept only in-frame beta chains. One record per CDR3 amino acid sequence lists the most common genes and DNA. The V and J calls shown here were made by TCRdb, not taken from the authors' results. Counted in this sample were 350,000 to 500,000 distinct CDR3 sequences; 21% of them appeared once. Jointly, the top ten make up around 15% of the sample.

The specimen was peripheral blood mononuclear cells (PBMCs), collected when the disease was refractory, from a patient treated with antithyroid drugs. The source of this sequence is a female donor with Graves disease. Rearrangement joined TRBV6-1 to TRBJ2-1; 7 middle bases align to TRBD2. The CDR3 has the sequence CASSSETSRYNEQFF. In nucleotides, the sequence is TGTGCCAGCAGTAGCGAGACTAGCAGATACAATGAGCAGTTCTTC.